The present entry profiles one TCR beta chain with its context. Its specificity is unknown. The CDR3 covers 18 residues. Losses at the gene ends were 4 bases for V and 0 bases for J; bases not matched to a gene: 7. The germline V gene encodes CDR1 MDHEN and CDR2 SYDVKM. Those who donated were healthy HIV-negative adults, with no recent acute infections or vaccinations reported. This sample was taken from a study of shared clonotypes between healthy human individuals. Study-wide findings and caveats: Generally, naive subsets (rather than memory subsets) showed larger estimated richness. Generation of non-shared clonotypes was less probable than generation of clonotypes shared by all four donors. Blood was the only sampled material, and tissue repertoires likely differ.

Profiling relied on immunoSEQ multiplex PCR, and the TCRdb table lists in-frame clones only, not all of them. Of 2 million to 2.5 million clones listed, 85% to 95% are singletons. This TCR came from a man aged 18 to 29 in good health. Some clones in this sample may be carry-over from other donors' samples. What was sequenced was naive CD4+ T cells from PBMCs. As to subset: CD45RA+ positively selected. The rearrangement uses TRBV28 and TRBJ2-6; 9 positions agree with TRBD1. CDR3 loop: CASSSPGQGFSGANVLTF. Here the CDR3 DNA reads TGTGCCAGCAGTTCTCCGGGACAGGGATTCTCTGGGGCCAACGTCCTGACTTTC.